A selection of T cell receptor beta chains follows, all from one sample in a study of blood T cells in healthy people across ages. TCRdb processed the 5' RACE reads anew with MiXCR; each CDR3 protein has one entry. Here the sample spans around 800,000 distinct CDR3 sequences, more than 40% being singletons. The sequencing sample was made of blood. The source is a man in his fifties or sixties in good health. The CDR3 runs from the conserved cysteine through the conserved F or W. D genes are given only for firm matches. Size values are once, few and many counts, or a class for expanded clones, and some rows have none.

TRBV7-9	few	.	TRBJ2-5	CASSFDTETQYF	TGTGCCAGCAGCTTTGATACAGAGACCCAGTACTTC
TRBV10-2	.	.	TRBJ2-7	CASIPPGGHYEQYF	TGCGCCAGCATTCCCCCCGGGGGGCACTACGAGCAGTACTTC
TRBV20-1	few	.	TRBJ1-1	CSARGPLNTEAFF	TGCAGTGCTAGAGGGCCGCTGAACACTGAAGCTTTCTTT
TRBV6-2/TRBV6-3	.	TRBD1	TRBJ1-1	CASSYSDRGNTEAFF	TGTGCCAGCAGTTACTCGGACAGGGGGAACACTGAAGCTTTCTTT
TRBV30	few	TRBD2	TRBJ2-7	CAWSTIFLAGAREQYF	TGTGCCTGGAGTACCATTTTCCTAGCGGGGGCGAGAGAGCAGTACTTC
TRBV10-3	.	TRBD2	TRBJ2-1	CAISESIIAGANEQFF	TGTGCCATCAGTGAGTCGATAATAGCGGGAGCAAATGAGCAGTTCTTC
TRBV9	few	.	TRBJ2-3	CASSYQAGTDTQYF	TGTGCCAGCAGCTATCAAGCGGGTACAGATACGCAGTATTTT
TRBV2	.	.	TRBJ1-1	CASSERRQDLEAFF	TGTGCCAGCAGTGAGCGGCGGCAGGATCTTGAAGCTTTCTTT
TRBV5-6	once	.	TRBJ2-1	CAISLGQNNEQFF	TGTGCCATCAGCTTGGGTCAAAACAATGAGCAGTTCTTC
TRBV15	few	.	TRBJ1-5	CATSRDPLRNQPQHF	TGTGCCACCAGCAGAGATCCTTTACGCAATCAGCCCCAGCATTTT
TRBV24-1	.	.	TRBJ2-3	CATSGLYTDTQYF	TGTGCCACCAGTGGCCTCTACACAGATACGCAGTATTTT
TRBV5-1	.	TRBD2	TRBJ2-3	CASSPRTSGGTTDTQYF	TGCGCCAGCAGCCCGCGGACTAGCGGGGGGACTACAGATACGCAGTATTTT
TRBV29-1	few	.	TRBJ2-1	CSAGQPTYNEQFF	TGCAGCGCCGGACAACCCACCTACAATGAGCAGTTCTTC
TRBV20-1	few	TRBD2	TRBJ2-5	CSARRLAGGSAETQYF	TGCAGTGCTAGGCGGCTAGCGGGGGGGAGTGCAGAGACCCAGTACTTC
TRBV6-2/TRBV6-3	.	.	TRBJ2-5	CASSSNQETQYF	TGTGCCAGCAGTTCCAATCAAGAGACCCAGTACTTC
TRBV7-2	.	TRBD2	TRBJ2-5	CASSYAGTGGRTQYF	TGTGCCAGCAGCTACGCCGGAACGGGGGGGCGGACCCAGTACTTC
TRBV7-9	.	.	TRBJ1-4	CASSLVGRATNEKLFF	TGTGCCAGCAGCTTAGTGGGCAGGGCAACTAATGAAAAACTGTTTTTT
TRBV20-1	.	.	TRBJ1-5	CSASPSNQPQHF	TGCAGTGCTAGCCCCAGCAATCAGCCCCAGCATTTT
TRBV11-3	once	TRBD2	TRBJ2-4	CASSLAPAGWGKNIQYF	TGTGCCAGCAGCTTAGCTCCAGCGGGGTGGGGCAAAAACATTCAGTACTTC
TRBV6-2/TRBV6-3	few	TRBD2	TRBJ2-1	CASSYSKLASGGTSSYNEQFF	TGTGCCAGCAGTTACTCGAAATTGGCTAGCGGGGGGACCAGCTCCTACAATGAGCAGTTCTTC
TRBV6-6	.	.	TRBJ2-3	CASSYKTASTDTQYF	TGTGCCAGCAGTTATAAGACAGCTAGCACAGATACGCAGTATTTT
TRBV20-1	.	TRBD2	TRBJ2-5	CSAQPGTSLKTQYF	TGCAGTGCTCAACCCGGGACTAGCTTGAAGACCCAGTACTTC
TRBV29-1	few	TRBD1	TRBJ2-5	CSARTGHGETQYF	TGCAGCGCCCGGACAGGGCATGGGGAGACCCAGTACTTC
TRBV2	few	.	TRBJ1-1	CASSEWKGSNTEAFF	TGTGCCAGCAGTGAATGGAAGGGGTCGAACACTGAAGCTTTCTTT
TRBV20-1	.	.	TRBJ1-2	CSARAGIGRDLNLNYGYTF	TGCAGTGCTAGAGCAGGAATTGGCAGGGACCTAAACCTCAACTATGGCTACACCTTC
TRBV20-1	few	TRBD2	TRBJ2-3	CSATPSGGAPPTQYF	TGCAGTGCAACCCCTAGCGGGGGGGCCCCCCCTACGCAGTATTTT
TRBV5-6	.	TRBD1	TRBJ1-2	CASSLGDGTGWGYTF	TGTGCCAGCAGCTTGGGAGATGGGACAGGGTGGGGCTACACCTTC
TRBV15	.	.	TRBJ2-1	CATSRDWLVAEQFF	TGTGCCACCAGCAGAGATTGGCTAGTCGCTGAGCAGTTCTTC